A selection of T cell receptor beta chains follows, all from one sample in a study of blood T cell repertoires in COVID-19. Measured with immunoSEQ multiplex PCR; TCRdb has only the in-frame clones, and not every one. The repertoire holds under 350,000 clones, 83% seen once, with 8% to 9.5% in the top ten. The sample comprised peripheral blood. The receptors here all came from a woman aged 45-60 years who had recovered from COVID-19. Each CDR3 is given without its conserved first and last residue. Only some rows state a clone size, as once, few, many or a class for expanded clones.

NA,TRBV18,TRBJ1-1,ASSSGQDTEAF
NA,TRBV13,TRBJ1-1,ASSFDRGQWTEAF
NA,TRBV3-1/TRBV3-2,TRBJ2-5,ASTPAGQETQY
NA,TRBV6-2/TRBV6-3,TRBJ1-2,ASSYAGDGYT
NA,TRBV7-2,TRBJ2-1,ASSFSSGDYNEQF
NA,TRBV19,TRBJ2-3,ASSRGGMTDTQY
once,TRBV28,TRBJ1-4,ASSSYRDRGEKLF
NA,TRBV28,TRBJ2-7,ASSSSGLAGPFPH
NA,TRBV12-5,TRBJ1-2,ASGTGDVFGGYT
NA,TRBV7-2,TRBJ2-7,ASSSWTSGAGGEQY
few,TRBV5-1,TRBJ2-4,ASSFPGDDIQY
NA,TRBV29-1,TRBJ2-5,SATGSQETQY
NA,TRBV2,TRBJ1-2,ARGGGGYGYT
NA,TRBV6-5,TRBJ2-1,ASSISGGNNEQF
NA,TRBV19,TRBJ2-1,ASSALRGNEQF
NA,TRBV4-2,TRBJ1-4,ASSQGGRQGSNEKLF
NA,TRBV10-3,TRBJ1-1,AISGTGTDTEAF
NA,TRBV10-3,TRBJ1-4,AIRDNRYAATNEKLF
NA,TRBV10-3,TRBJ1-1,AISDRGLNTEAF
NA,TRBV7-7,TRBJ2-5,ASSPLRTGQETQY
NA,TRBV5-4,TRBJ2-7,ASSLGDRAAYEQY
NA,TRBV4-3,TRBJ2-3,ASSQDREDLTDTQY
NA,TRBV5-1,TRBJ2-1,ASSLDSGIYNEQF
NA,TRBV11-2,TRBJ2-3,ASTKVAGGIKDTQY
NA,TRBV6-4,TRBJ1-1,ASSDNGEAF
NA,TRBV20-1,TRBJ1-2,SAPDRIGYT
few,TRBV9,TRBJ2-1,ASSLRTSGSNEQF
NA,TRBV4-3,TRBJ1-1,ASSLEWIGGQGTEAF
NA,TRBV6-5,TRBJ2-1,ASSYRLAGGKEQF
NA,TRBV3-1/TRBV3-2,TRBJ1-1,ASSPRGQGFLKAF
NA,TRBV30,TRBJ2-7,AWRLAGVSYEQY
NA,TRBV27,TRBJ1-2,ASSPQGGAVNYGYT
once,TRBV18,TRBJ1-1,ASSTDRNTEAF